Following are 16 T cell receptor beta chains from one sample sequenced in a study of early stage breast cancer tumors. Libraries were prepared by immunoSEQ multiplex PCR; TCRdb keeps only in-frame clonotypes and omits some of them. Of around 30,000 clones in the sample, around 70% are singletons; the top ten hold 33%. The sample taken for sequencing was blood. These receptors all stem from a person aged 50 to 59 with breast cancer.

V and J are TRBV6-6 and TRBJ1-2; D is uncertain. CDR1 MNHNY and CDR2 SVGAGI come from the germline V gene (reference sequence). This CDR3 region has 13 residues. V was clipped by 2 bases and J by 4 bases, with 8 bases between them. The chain's CDR3 is CASSYPTTYGYTF. The CDR3 DNA reads as TGTGCCAGCAGTTACCCTACCACCTATGGCTACACCTTC.

This clone has just a few counts. This rearrangement joins TRBV7-9 to TRBJ2-7; 7 positions agree with TRBD1. The V and J ends lost 5 bases and 0 bases, in that order; junction bases with no gene match: 10. The CDR3 covers 16 residues. Germline V gene sequence: CDR1 SEHNR, CDR2 FQNEAQ (reference sequence). Here the CDR3 reads CASSPNRGASSYEQYF. The CDR3 bases are TGTGCCAGCAGCCCCAACAGGGGTGCTAGCTCCTACGAGCAGTACTTC.

This clone was seen a single time. This rearrangement joins TRBV6-4 to TRBJ1-1; the D gene is possibly TRBD1 (6 bases). V lost 5 bases, J lost 4 bases, and 23 bases lay in between. The CDR3 has 17 amino acids. Germline CDR1 and CDR2: MRHNA and SNTAGT. CDR3 nucleotide sequence: TGTGCCAGCAGTCCCGAGGGGGGGGCGTGGAGCGGCACTGAAGCTTTCTTT. This sequence encodes CASSPEGGAWSGTEAFF.

As DNA, the CDR3 is TGCAGTGCTAGTCGGACAGATACGCAGTATTTT. This gives the protein CSASRTDTQYF. The chain couples TRBV20-1 to TRBJ2-3; D is ambiguous. CDR1 and CDR2 from the germline V gene are DFQATT and SNEGSKA (reference sequence). Trimming stripped 3 bases from V and 3 bases from J, with 4 bases between. The CDR3 is 11 residues long.

The chain uses TRBV7-2 and TRBJ2-1; the match to TRBD2 covers 8 bases. The CDR3 is made up of 15 amino acids. J lost 4 bases, V lost 7 bases, and 9 bases had no gene match. The germline V gene encodes CDR1 SGHTA and CDR2 FQGNSA. In DNA form, the CDR3 reads TGTGCCAGCACCAGAGCGGGAGAGGGGTACAATGAGCAGTTCTTC. It yields the protein CASTRAGEGYNEQFF.

The chain recombines TRBV19 with TRBJ2-3, with D perhaps being TRBD1 or TRBD2 (6 bases each). The CDR3 consists of 16 residues. Germline assignment: CDR1 LNHDA and CDR2 SQIVND (reference sequence). Trimming took off 3 bases at V and 4 bases at J, with 17 bases between the two ends. DNA for the CDR3: TGTGCCAGTAGTATGATCGGGGGCGCGGGCGCAGATACGCAGTATTTT. This translates into CASSMIGGAGADTQYF.

This clone was picked up one time. The chain combines TRBV5-6 with TRBJ2-2; D may be TRBD1 (5 bases). CDR3 length: 11 residues. The V end lost 6 bases, the J end lost 8 bases, and 8 bases lay between the germline ends. The germline CDR1 and CDR2 sequences are SGHDT and YYEEEE. The CDR3 coding sequence is TGTGCCAGCACTCGGACAGGGGAGCTGTTTTTT. It specifies CASTRTGELFF. The full variable domain, its missing parts supplied by reference TRBV5-6 and TRBJ2-2, is DAGVTQSPTHLIKTRGQQVTLRCSPKSGHDTVSWYQQALGQGPQFIFQYYEEEERQRGNFPDRFSGHQFPNYSSELNVNALLLGDSALYLCASTRTGELFFGEGSRLTVL.

The chain joins TRBV7-6 to TRBJ2-3; D perhaps matches TRBD2 (5 bases). Trimming left V 2 bases short and J 1 base short, with 7 bases between. This CDR3 has 14 amino acids. The germline CDR1 and CDR2 sequences are SGHVS and FNYEAQ. In nucleotides, the CDR3 is TGTGCCAGCAGCTTAATTAGCGGCACAGATACGCAGTATTTT. Its protein is CASSLISGTDTQYF.

This rearrangement joins TRBV6-4 to TRBJ2-6; D might be TRBD1 or TRBD2, each matching 6 bases. Germline values: CDR1 MRHNA, CDR2 SNTAGT. CDR3 length: 16 amino acids. V was shortened by 0 bases and J by 2 bases, with 8 bases between the two germline ends. The CDR3 loop is CASSDSGGPGANVLTF. CDR3 nucleotide sequence: TGTGCCAGCAGTGACTCAGGGGGGCCTGGGGCCAACGTCCTGACTTTC.

The V and J genes are TRBV2 and TRBJ1-1, with D possibly TRBD1 on 5 matching bases. The V end lost 5 bases, the J end lost 10 bases, and 17 bases lay between the germline ends. CDR3 length: 13 amino acids. Germline CDR1 reads SNHLY; CDR2 reads FYNNEI. CDR3: CASSLSGAGVAFF. The CDR3 DNA reads as TGTGCCAGCAGTCTGAGTGGGGCTGGCGTAGCTTTCTTT.

The chain couples TRBV2 to TRBJ1-1; the D gene is possibly TRBD1 (5 bases). The CDR3 is 14 residues long. Germline V gives CDR1 SNHLY, CDR2 FYNNEI. Trimming pared 8 bases from V and 5 bases from J, leaving 18 bases between. The CDR3 DNA follows: TGTGCCAGCTATGACAGCCCGGTTTTGACTGAAGCTTTCTTT. Protein product: CASYDSPVLTEAFF.

The V gene is TRBV2, the J gene TRBJ2-1, with TRBD2 matching 10 bases. This CDR3 region has 13 residues. J gave up 9 bases and V 8 bases, and 7 bases lay outside the gene matches. Germline values: CDR1 SNHLY, CDR2 FYNNEI. As DNA, the CDR3 is TGTGCCAGCGCTGGGACTAGCGCGTTTGAGCAGTTCTTC. It encodes CASAGTSAFEQFF.

The chain carries TRBV12-5 and TRBJ2-7; the match to TRBD1 covers 7 bases. The CDR3 runs 13 residues. J was trimmed by 6 bases and V by 6 bases; bases with no gene match: 8. Per germline, CDR1 LGHNT and CDR2 FRNRAP. The CDR3 sequence: CASGPTGVGEQYF. The CDR3 coding sequence is TGTGCTAGTGGACCCACAGGGGTCGGCGAGCAGTACTTC.

The chain employs TRBV9 and TRBJ1-1; D gene ambiguous. Germline loops: CDR1 SGDLS, CDR2 YYNGEE. Trimming shortened V by 7 bases and J by 7 bases, and 23 bases separated the two germline ends. The CDR3 loop spans 15 amino acids. The CDR3 nucleotides are TGTGCCAGCGCCTCCGGGGAAAACATTTTCGGTGAAGCTTTCTTT. Protein product: CASASGENIFGEAFF.

The CDR3 protein is CASSRGQFTEAFF. The DNA of the CDR3 is TGTGCCAGCAGCCGGGGACAGTTCACTGAAGCTTTCTTT. V gene TRBV9 combines with J gene TRBJ1-1; 7 bases align to TRBD1. Germline-derived CDR1 and CDR2 are SGDLS and YYNGEE. The CDR3 is 13 residues long. The V and J ends lost 4 bases and 4 bases, in that order; junction bases with no gene match: 4.

The J gene is TRBJ2-3, the V gene TRBV30, with 7 bases aligning to TRBD1. Germline-derived CDR1 and CDR2 are GTSNPN and SVGIG (reference sequence). The V gene end was trimmed by 0 bases and the J gene end by 2 bases; junction bases not matched to a gene: 8. The CDR3 has 16 residues. CDR3 sequence (DNA): TGTGCCTGGAGTGTTCCGGGACAGACGTCCACAGATACGCAGTATTTT. Encoded protein: CAWSVPGQTSTDTQYF.